The next 15 T cell receptor beta chains were all read from a single sample in a study of technical replicates of blood from several donors. Data came from immunoSEQ multiplex PCR; TCRdb stores just in-frame clones and leaves some out. The sample lists 55,000 to 75,000 clones, 85% to 95% occurring once. Specimen: PBMCs. The receptors were sampled from a human donor in good health. Some clones in this sample may be carry-over from other donors' samples.

The chain links TRBV6-4 to TRBJ1-6; D might be TRBD1 (6 bases). Trimming took off 4 bases at V and 10 bases at J, with 14 bases between the two ends. CDR3 length: 14 residues. Germline V gene lookup returns CDR1 MRHNA and CDR2 SNTAGT. The CDR3 DNA sequence: TGTGCCAGCAGTGGGGGGGGACAAGGGTCACCCCTCCACTTT. Its translation: CASSGGGQGSPLHF.

This sequence joins TRBV9 and TRBJ2-7; the D is unclear. This CDR3 spans 15 amino acids. V was clipped by 0 bases and J by 4 bases, with 14 bases between them. Germline values: CDR1 SGDLS, CDR2 YYNGEE. The CDR3 protein is CASSVAGWVKYEQYF. The CDR3 nucleotides read TGTGCCAGCAGCGTAGCGGGTTGGGTGAAGTACGAGCAGTACTTC.

The genes are TRBV11-2 and TRBJ2-1, with TRBD2 matching over 7 bases. Germline assignment: CDR1 SGHAT and CDR2 FQNNGV. This CDR3 spans 13 amino acids. The V segment lost 3 bases and the J segment 9 bases; nucleotides outside the gene matches: 5. This chain's CDR3 is CASSFLLASEQFF. The CDR3 DNA follows: TGTGCCAGCAGCTTCCTACTAGCGAGTGAGCAGTTCTTC.

V and J are TRBV19 and TRBJ1-2; no reliable D call. The CDR3 runs 13 residues. V lost 10 bases to trimming and J lost 5 bases, with 17 bases between them. The germline V gene encodes CDR1 LNHDA and CDR2 SQIVND (reference sequence). The CDR3 region is CATRGSYEYGYTF. Written as DNA, the CDR3 is TGTGCCACACGGGGTTCCTACGAATATGGCTACACCTTC.

This chain joins TRBV25-1 and TRBJ2-1, with TRBD2 matching over 7 bases. This CDR3 comprises 16 residues. The J segment lost 0 bases and the V segment lost 6 bases, leaving 8 bases of the junction unmatched. Per the germline V gene, CDR1 is MGHDK and CDR2 is SYGVNS. CDR3 nucleotides: TGTGCCAGCAGCGGAATGTGGGACTACTCCTACAATGAGCAGTTCTTC. Protein product: CASSGMWDYSYNEQFF. The full variable domain, rest sourced from reference TRBV25-1 and TRBJ2-1, is EADIYQTPRYLVIGTGKKITLECSQTMGHDKMYWYQQDPGMELHLIHYSYGVNSTEKGDLSSESTVSRIRTEHFPLTLESARPSHTSQYLCASSGMWDYSYNEQFFGPGTRLTVL.

The rearrangement joins TRBV9 to TRBJ2-7, with 7 positions matching TRBD2. The germline V gene encodes CDR1 SGDLS and CDR2 YYNGEE. The CDR3 runs to 17 residues. V dropped 4 bases and J dropped 6; count of bases not matched to a gene: 19. CDR3 loop: CASSFSASITSVFEQYF. Here the CDR3 DNA reads TGTGCCAGCAGCTTCTCCGCCTCGATTACTAGCGTTTTCGAGCAGTACTTC.

The chain is built from TRBV2 and TRBJ2-7, with TRBD1 matching over 7 bases. The CDR3 is 13 residues long. The V segment lost 6 bases and the J segment 2 bases; nucleotides outside the gene matches: 4. Germline V CDR1 and CDR2: SNHLY, FYNNEI. The CDR3 DNA reads TGTGCCAGCAGGTGGGACAGCCCCTACGAGCAGTACTTC. Amino acid sequence: CASRWDSPYEQYF.

V and J are TRBV5-4 and TRBJ1-4; 8 positions agree with TRBD1. In germline, CDR1 is SGHNT, CDR2 YYREEE (reference sequence). After removal of 0 bases from V and 2 bases from J, the junction contained 3 bases not matched to a gene. CDR3 length equals 16 residues. CDR3 residues: CASSLDQGATNEKLFF. In DNA form, the CDR3 reads TGTGCCAGCAGCTTGGACCAGGGGGCGACTAATGAAAAACTGTTTTTT.

The chain is built from TRBV5-1 and TRBJ2-5, with 8 nucleotides matching TRBD1. In germline, CDR1 is SGHRS, CDR2 YFSETQ. V lost 1 base to trimming and J lost 5 bases; unmatched junction nucleotides: 4. The CDR3 totals 14 residues. The DNA of the CDR3 is TGCGCCAGCAGCTTGTCAGGGGGCGGGGAGACCCAGTACTTC. This gives the protein CASSLSGGGETQYF. Full variable domain (outside the CDR3, taken from reference TRBV5-1 and TRBJ2-5): KAGVTQTPRYLIKTRGQQVTLSCSPISGHRSVSWYQQTPGQGLQFLFEYFSETQRNKGNFPGRFSGRQFSNSRSEMNVSTLELGDSALYLCASSLSGGGETQYFGPGTRLLVL.

The CDR3 is CSVNWGGSYEQYF. In DNA, the CDR3 is TGCAGCGTAAATTGGGGAGGCTCCTACGAGCAGTACTTC. V and J are TRBV29-1 and TRBJ2-7; D may be TRBD2 (6 bases). The germline V and J ends were trimmed by 6 bases and 0 bases, with 12 bases remaining between them. There are 13 residues in the CDR3. Germline values: CDR1 SQVTM, CDR2 ANQGSEA.

The chain links TRBV7-2 to TRBJ1-6; the D gene is possibly TRBD1 (5 bases). Germline assignment: CDR1 SGHTA and CDR2 FQGNSA. Between the trimmed V and J ends, which lost 4 bases and 6 bases, there was a span of 13 bases. This CDR3 spans 15 amino acids. The CDR3 nucleotides read TGTGCCAGCAGCTCCGCCGGGGGAATTAATTCACCCCTCCACTTT. Its translation: CASSSAGGINSPLHF.

The chain is built from TRBV9 and TRBJ2-5, with 7 bases that match TRBD2. The CDR3 totals 15 residues. With 3 bases clipped from V and 0 bases from J, the junction kept 5 bases outside the gene matches. Germline CDR1 SGDLS, CDR2 YYNGEE. CDR3 sequence reads: CASSAIGTNQETQYF. In DNA, the CDR3 is TGTGCCAGCAGCGCGATCGGGACTAACCAAGAGACCCAGTACTTC.

The V gene is TRBV6-5, the J gene TRBJ1-2, with TRBD1 as a possible D gene (5 bases). Germline-derived CDR1 and CDR2 are MNHEY and SVGAGI. V lost 6 bases and J lost 8, with 19 bases in between. The CDR3 totals 14 residues. This CDR3 is CASSLTGRGEGYTF. DNA for the CDR3: TGTGCCAGCAGCCTCACCGGGAGGGGCGAAGGCTACACCTTC.

The chain combines TRBV4-3 with TRBJ2-3; D call uncertain. The germline V gene has CDR1 LGHNA and CDR2 YSLEER. Between the trimmed V and J ends, which lost 3 bases and 6 bases, there was a span of 16 bases. The CDR3 is made up of 15 amino acids. For the CDR3, the DNA is TGCGCCAGCAGCCAGGTTGGCGGCCCTAGTGATACGCAGTATTTT. It yields the protein CASSQVGGPSDTQYF.

The CDR3 protein is CAISEGRLSGANVLTF. The CDR3 nucleotides read TGTGCCATCAGTGAGGGCAGACTCTCTGGGGCCAACGTCCTGACTTTC. V and J are TRBV10-3 and TRBJ2-6; the D is unclear. Per germline, CDR1 ENHRY and CDR2 SYGVKD. This CDR3 region has 16 residues. The ends were cut back, 2 bases at V and 0 bases at J, with 8 bases in the middle.